This TCR beta chain was sequenced during a study of blood T cells in healthy people across ages. This clonotype was observed many times. The target antigen is unknown. A second PCR, run for about 6 to 12 cycles, used a sample-barcoded 5' primer plus a J-beta primer mix. Researchers report that each sample yielded at least 2.5 million CDR3-containing paired-end reads. Each CDR3 protein is one row after TCRdb ran MiXCR on the 5' RACE reads. The sample includes roughly 1,000,000 distinct CDR3 sequences, 25% seen only once; the top ten take 0.65% to 0.75%. This CDR3 comprises 16 residues. Germline V lookup: CDR1 DFQATT, CDR2 SNEGSKA (reference sequence). The V gene lost 0 bases and the J gene lost 4 bases, with 15 bases spanning the gap. Overall study results and limits: Calculation of diversity from one million T cells yielded estimates considered to be underestimates. There were more naive CD4+ cells and higher diversity in long-lived donors than in aged donors.

The same specimen was also included in a second study, on T cells of mothers and their children. That source adds: Regardless of relatedness, pairs show thymic selection shaping TCR recombination output in a similar manner.

The V and J genes are TRBV20-1 and TRBJ2-2; possible D gene TRBD2, 6 bases. Material: blood. The TCR sequence derives from a girl aged 2 to 9 in good health. The CDR3 DNA reads as TGCAGTGCTAGAGATTTTGGTAGCGGACTCACCGGGGAGCTGTTTTTT. Its translation: CSARDFGSGLTGELFF.